Given below is one T cell receptor (beta chain) in context. Only a few counts were recorded for this clonotype. It has no known antigen specificity. There are no base qualities to consult, and no much larger clone falls within one base. The data derive from a study of MAIT cells during Salmonella Paratyphi A infection (dated by TCRdb to 2017 to 2019). In the study overall: Adult volunteers aged 18 to 60 swallowed one dose of 1-5x10^3 CFU of S. Paratyphi A strain NVGH308. Starting at diagnosis, diagnosed volunteers were given ciprofloxacin 500 mg twice a day for 14 days. The full study reports these points: Space occupied by over-represented MAIT clonotypes fell significantly from baseline to mid-infection (roughly 0.18 to 0.092), with no significant post-infection difference. Compared with healthy controls, diagnosed volunteers had more expansion or contraction among the top five MAIT clonotypes (roughly 0.5 versus 0.14), suggesting that infection reshaped the repertoire. The availability of volunteer samples limited the sample sizes, but these sizes were considered adequate to detect differences between groups. MAIT TRBV usage was oligoclonal with a preference for TRBV20 and TRBV6, and infection appeared not to change this usage.

Libraries were prepared through 5' RACE. TCRbeta was amplified by two rounds of PCR with Phusion High-Fidelity polymerase, and sample-specific barcodes were added in the primers. To build the TCRbeta libraries, template-switch cDNA synthesis was carried out using SMARTScribe reverse transcriptase along with a TRBC-specific primer. After barcoding, samples were pooled and then prepared using the NEBNext Ultra DNA Library Prep Kit for Illumina. Libraries were sequenced on an Illumina MiSeq with the MiSeq reagent kit v2, 300 cycles. The source study handled its data this way. Reads were demultiplexed by barcode with Jemultiplexer and aligned with MiTCR using default parameters. VDJtools filtered out non-functional sequences; clonotypes were defined by amino acid sequence, with frequencies based on assigned sequence reads. In the clonal space homeostasis analysis, clonotypes were binned by frequency as over-represented (0.05-1), large, medium and small. TCRdb took the public reads, trimmed them with fastp at Q25, ran MiXCR for clone calling and kept in-frame beta chains. Identical CDR3 protein sequences are pooled into one entry, listed with their most common genes and DNA. TCRdb's processing, not the study's, gives the V and J calls here. The sample table lists roughly 1,000 distinct CDR3 sequences, 20% to 25% of them with a count of one. Of the sample, around 50% is held by the ten largest clones.

This specimen's time point label, interpreted: mid-infection, around enteric fever diagnosis. Using flow cytometry, MAIT cells, defined as Valpha7.2+ CD161+ T cells, were identified and sorted. Over time, circulating MAIT cell TCRbeta repertoires were profiled in five or six volunteers who came down with enteric fever following controlled oral challenge with live Salmonella Paratyphi A. Every diagnosed volunteer provided MAIT cell samples at pre-infection, mid-infection and post-infection timepoints. A diagnosis of enteric fever was based on Paratyphi A bacteremia and/or a persistent fever above 38 degrees C that lasted longer than 12 hours. Infection was diagnosed in challenged volunteers between day 4 and day 7 after challenge. Between roughly 5,000 and 10,000 MAIT cells per sample were sorted directly into RNAqueous-Micro lysis buffer for RNA extraction. Lymphoprep gradient centrifugation was used to isolate peripheral blood mononuclear cells from blood samples and leukocyte cones. Sorting was done on either a BD FACSAria Fusion or a BD FACSAria III sorter.

The CDR3 runs 14 residues from the cysteine to the phenylalanine. Only the CDR3 portion is preserved as DNA: 42 bases, with reading frame beginning at the first base. V and J are truncated by 1 base and 3 bases respectively, leaving an intervening sequence of 10 bases. Sequences SGHRS (CDR1) and YFSETQ (CDR2) are obtained from the germline V gene. The material sequenced was MAIT cells from blood, taken at the middle sampling point of the challenge study. The sequence is built from TRBV5-1 and TRBJ2-5, and perhaps TRBD2 as D gene, on 6 matching bases. This TCR derives from a person aged 18 to 70 who was deliberately infected with Salmonella Paratyphi A in a paratyphoid fever challenge study. The DNA sequence is TGCGCCAGCAGCTTGACTAGCCTAGAAGAGACCCAGTACTTC. The encoded protein is CASSLTSLEETQYF.